The present TCR beta chain was sequenced within a study of CD8+ T cells in alopecia areata. This clone was counted only a few times. Its cognate antigen is unknown. The authors extracted RNA and reverse transcribed it into cDNA as the sequencing template. Profiling relied on immunoSEQ multiplex PCR, and the TCRdb table lists in-frame clones only, not all of them. The sample consists of more than 95,000 clones, roughly 50% of them appearing once. Germline V gene sequence: CDR1 SGHTA, CDR2 FQGNSA. This CDR3 has 12 amino acids. The germline V and J ends were trimmed by 5 bases and 3 bases, with 6 bases remaining between them. Broader study findings: Lesional scalp displayed greater clonality than normal scalp, most notably in alopecia totalis/universalis. Tissue-resident alphabeta T cells belonging to normal skin likewise get sequenced within scalp specimens.

The sequence was collected from a human donor in good health. The chain is built from TRBV7-2 and TRBJ2-3; D gene unclear. The sample consisted of CD4+ T cells sorted from blood. The CDR3 loop is CASSLRTDTQYF. DNA of the CDR3: TGTGCCAGCAGCCTACGGACAGATACGCAGTATTTT.